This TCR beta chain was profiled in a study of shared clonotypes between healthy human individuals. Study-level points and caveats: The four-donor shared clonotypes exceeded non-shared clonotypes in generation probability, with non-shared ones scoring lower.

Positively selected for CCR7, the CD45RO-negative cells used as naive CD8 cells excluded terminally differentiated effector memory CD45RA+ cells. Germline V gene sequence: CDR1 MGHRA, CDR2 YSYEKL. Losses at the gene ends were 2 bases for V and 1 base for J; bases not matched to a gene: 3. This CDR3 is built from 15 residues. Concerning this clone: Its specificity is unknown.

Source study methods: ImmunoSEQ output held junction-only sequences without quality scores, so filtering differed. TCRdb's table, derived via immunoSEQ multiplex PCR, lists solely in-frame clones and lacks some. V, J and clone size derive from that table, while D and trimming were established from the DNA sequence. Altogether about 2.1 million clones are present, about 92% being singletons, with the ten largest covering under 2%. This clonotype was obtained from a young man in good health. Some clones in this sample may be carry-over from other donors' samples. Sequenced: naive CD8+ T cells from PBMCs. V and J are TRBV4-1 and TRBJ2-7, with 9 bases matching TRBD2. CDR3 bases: TGCGCCAGCAGCCAATTAGCGGGAGTATCCTACGAGCAGTACTTC. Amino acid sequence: CASSQLAGVSYEQYF.